The 22 T cell receptor beta chains below all came from one sample that was sequenced in a study of post-analysis software for immune sequencing data. Study-level points and caveats: Five TRBV segments appeared more often in patients than in controls, and TRBV5-6, TRBV5-1 and TRBV20-1 were among these.

Their target antigens are unknown. Unique molecular identifiers tagged the TCR beta cDNA libraries. TCRdb fed the PCR reads into MiXCR, producing one record per CDR3 protein. In the table there are roughly 430,000 distinct CDR3 sequences, roughly 38% of which are singletons. Sequences were obtained from blood. These receptors all stem from a girl aged 2-9 years with multiple sclerosis.

This clonotype was seen a handful of times. This may be a read error, as it is one base from a much larger clone. V and J are TRBV4-2 and TRBJ2-1; TRBD2 matches at 13 bases. The CDR3 sequence is 18 residues long. Trimming took 4 bases from V and 3 from J; bases not matched to a gene: 9. Germline V CDR1 and CDR2: LGHNA, YNFKEQ. Written as DNA, the CDR3 is TGTGCCAGCAGCCGAACACCACTAGCGGGGGGGGGCTACAATGAGCAGTTCTTC. Its protein product is CASSRTPLAGGGYNEQFF.

This clonotype was recorded a few times. This sequence joins TRBV27 and TRBJ2-5; unclear D gene. The V gene lost 4 bases and the J gene lost 5 bases, with 14 bases spanning the gap. This CDR3 has 14 amino acids. Germline CDR1 reads MNHEY; CDR2 reads SMNVEV (reference sequence). CDR3 sequence: CASSYGLDLETQYF. Written as DNA, the CDR3 is TGTGCCAGCAGTTACGGCCTCGACCTGGAGACCCAGTACTTC.

The CDR3 reads CASSQGDSWGEQYF. The CDR3 nucleotides read TGTGCCAGCAGCCAAGGTGACAGTTGGGGGGAGCAGTACTTC. The V gene is TRBV4-2, the J gene TRBJ2-7; the D gene could be TRBD1 or TRBD2 (5 bases each). Germline V lookup: CDR1 LGHNA, CDR2 YNFKEQ. CDR3 length equals 14 residues. The V gene lost 1 base and the J gene lost 7 bases, with 14 bases spanning the gap.

This clonotype was detected a few times. The chain uses TRBV9 and TRBJ2-1; D tentatively fits TRBD1 or TRBD2 (5 bases each). Trimming pared 3 bases from V and 8 bases from J, leaving 24 bases between. The germline CDR1 and CDR2 sequences are SGDLS and YYNGEE. This CDR3 region has 17 residues. The CDR3 sequence: CASSAWGRDPPWDEQFF. The CDR3 bases are TGTGCCAGCAGCGCCTGGGGAAGGGACCCACCGTGGGATGAGCAGTTCTTC.

This clonotype was found once. V is TRBV14 and J is TRBJ1-1; a weak D match, TRBD1 (5 bases). The CDR3 loop spans 12 amino acids. Germline CDR1 reads SGHDN; CDR2 reads FVKESK. The V end was cut by 6 bases, the J end by 6 bases, with 11 bases between. CDR3 sequence (DNA): TGTGCCAGCAGGACTCCGGGGGCTGAAGCTTTCTTT. This codes for CASRTPGAEAFF.

This chain joins TRBV7-9 and TRBJ2-5; 10 nucleotides align to TRBD2. The J call may be wrong; the DNA end is better matched by TRBJ2-7. The germline CDR1 and CDR2 sequences are SEHNR and FQNEAQ (reference sequence). CDR3 size: 16 residues. The CDR3 DNA sequence: TGTGCCAGCAGCGTCCTGCTAGCGGGAGAAAGCGACGAGCAGTACTTC. Its protein product is CASSVLLAGESDEQYF.

The chain is built from TRBV29-1 and TRBJ2-7; 11 bases are shared with TRBD1. The CDR3 is 14 residues long. The ends lost 0 bases at V and 4 bases at J; junction bases unmatched: 2. Germline lookup yields CDR1 SQVTM and CDR2 ANQGSEA. The CDR3 is CSVEDRDRGYEQYF. CDR3 nucleotide sequence: TGCAGCGTTGAAGATCGGGACAGGGGGTACGAGCAGTACTTC.

This chain connects TRBV3-1 to TRBJ2-1, with unresolved D. Deletions cut 5 bases from V and 3 bases from J, with 11 bases between. In germline, CDR1 is LGHDT, CDR2 YNNKEL (reference sequence). This CDR3 comprises 14 residues. In DNA, the CDR3 is TGTGCCAGCAGCGGAGAGCCTTACTACAATGAGCAGTTCTTC. Residues: CASSGEPYYNEQFF.

V is TRBV7-8 and J is TRBJ2-7; TRBD2 matches 12 bases. J was trimmed by 1 base and V by 3 bases; bases with no gene match: 4. This CDR3 has 16 amino acids. Germline V lookup: CDR1 SGHVS, CDR2 FQNEAQ. The CDR3 region has the DNA TGTGCCAGCAGCTTCTCTAGCGGGGGGGCGTCCTACGAGCAGTACTTC. Its translation: CASSFSSGGASYEQYF.

The rearrangement links TRBV7-9 to TRBJ2-4; D is ambiguous. The DNA end is more similar to TRBJ2-7, so the J call may be wrong. Looked up from germline, CDR1 is SEHNR and CDR2 is FQNEAQ (reference sequence). The CDR3 consists of 14 residues. This CDR3 is CASSGSGGPYEQYF. CDR3 sequence (DNA): TGTGCCAGCAGCGGGTCCGGTGGACCCTACGAGCAGTACTTC.

This clonotype came up a few times. A much larger clone differs from this one at a single base, so this may be a read error. V is TRBV12-3 or TRBV12-4 and J is TRBJ2-5; 7 bases line up with TRBD2. V lost 3 bases, J lost 11 bases, and 12 bases stayed unmatched. The CDR3 extends over 14 amino acids. For the CDR3, the DNA is TGTGCCAGCAGTTTCGTGCGGGAGACGGATGAGCAGTACTTC. This translates into CASSFVRETDEQYF.

This clonotype has a count of ten or more. The V and J genes are TRBV7-9 and TRBJ2-3; D possibly matches TRBD1 or TRBD2 (6 bases each). Germline values: CDR1 SEHNR, CDR2 FQNEAQ (reference sequence). The V end was cut by 5 bases, the J end by 0 bases, with 12 bases between. The CDR3 extends over 15 amino acids. Here the CDR3 DNA reads TGTGCCAGCAGCGTGCAGGGGACTAGCACAGATACGCAGTATTTT. Its translation is CASSVQGTSTDTQYF.

The rearrangement links TRBV29-1 to TRBJ2-1; D remains ambiguous. There are 12 residues in the CDR3. Trimming left V 2 bases short and J 12 bases short, with 14 bases between. Germline values: CDR1 SQVTM, CDR2 ANQGSEA. The CDR3 sequence: CSVEKAESGQFF. The CDR3 DNA is TGCAGCGTTGAAAAGGCTGAGAGTGGGCAGTTCTTC.

This rearrangement joins TRBV5-1 to TRBJ2-5, with D possibly matching TRBD2 (5 bases). The CDR3 loop spans 14 amino acids. Germline-derived CDR1 and CDR2 are SGHRS and YFSETQ. V was shortened by 6 bases and J by 2 bases, with 14 bases between the two germline ends. The CDR3 is CASMFAEEQETQYF. The DNA of the CDR3 is TGCGCCAGCATGTTCGCGGAGGAGCAAGAGACCCAGTACTTC.

This clonotype has ten or more counts. A much larger clonotype is one base distant, so this may be a read error. The chain links TRBV5-1 to TRBJ2-2, with a weak D call TRBD1 (6 bases). Germline CDR1 is SGHRS and CDR2 is YFSETQ. CDR3 size: 15 residues. CDR3 loop: CASSQRTWDTGERFF. The CDR3 bases are TGCGCCAGCAGCCAAAGGACATGGGACACCGGGGAGCGGTTTTTT. The whole variable domain, filled in from reference TRBV5-1 and TRBJ2-2, reads KAGVTQTPRYLIKTRGQQVTLSCSPISGHRSVSWYQQTPGQGLQFLFEYFSETQRNKGNFPGRFSGRQFSNSRSEMNVSTLELGDSALYLCASSQRTWDTGERFFGEGSRLTVL.

This clonotype was seen only a few times. CDR3 nucleotides: TGTGCCAGCAGCCGACCACTAGCGACTAGCACAGATACGCAGTATTTT. Amino acids: CASSRPLATSTDTQYF. J is TRBJ2-3 and V is TRBV6-6; 7 nucleotides line up with TRBD2. The CDR3 totals 16 residues. The V gene end was trimmed by 6 bases and the J gene end by 0 bases; junction bases not matched to a gene: 9. The germline CDR1 and CDR2 sequences are MNHNY and SVGAGI (reference sequence).

This chain joins TRBV10-3 and TRBJ2-1, with 14 positions matching TRBD2. The CDR3 is made up of 15 amino acids. V lost 6 bases and J lost 7; bases outside the gene matches: 5. CDR1 and CDR2 from the germline V gene are ENHRY and SYGVKD. The CDR3 spells CAISSTSGRANEQFF. The CDR3 nucleotides read TGTGCCATCAGCTCGACTAGCGGGAGGGCGAATGAGCAGTTCTTC.

This clonotype appeared a few times. The rearrangement uses TRBV28 and TRBJ2-3, with 9 bases fitting TRBD2. V was pared by 2 bases and J by 1 base, with 1 base of the junction left unmatched. This CDR3 spans 15 amino acids. Germline V lookup: CDR1 MDHEN, CDR2 SYDVKM. The CDR3 DNA sequence: TGTGCCAGCAGTTTACGGACTAGCGGCACAGATACGCAGTATTTT. Its protein is CASSLRTSGTDTQYF.

This clonotype was found a few times. The chain is built from TRBV20-1 and TRBJ2-1; the D gene is possibly TRBD2 (6 bases). Germline assignment: CDR1 DFQATT and CDR2 SNEGSKA (reference sequence). The CDR3 covers 12 residues. The V end lost 3 bases, the J end lost 10 bases, and 13 bases lay between the germline ends. The CDR3 DNA reads as TGCAGTGCTAGTTCCCGGGGGTTCGAGCAGTTCTTC. Protein product: CSASSRGFEQFF.

The CDR3 DNA is TGTGCCAGCAGTCGACAGGTTTTGGAGACCCAGTACTTC. This codes for CASSRQVLETQYF. This chain uses TRBV2 with TRBJ2-5; TRBD1 might be the D (6 bases). Germline CDR1 SNHLY, CDR2 FYNNEI. Deletions cut 5 bases from V and 5 bases from J, with 12 bases between. The CDR3 extends over 13 amino acids.

This clonotype has a handful of counts. The chain uses TRBV6-2 or TRBV6-3 and TRBJ2-7; D might be TRBD1 (5 bases). The CDR3 has 14 residues. Trimming removed 2 bases from V and 2 bases from J, with 10 bases in between. Germline V gene lookup returns CDR1 MNHEY and CDR2 SVGEGT. CDR3: CASSYQGLTYEQYF. The CDR3 DNA sequence: TGTGCCAGCAGTTACCAGGGATTAACCTACGAGCAGTACTTC.

The V and J genes are TRBV6-5 and TRBJ2-7; 8 bases are shared with TRBD2. The DNA end is more similar to TRBJ2-5, so the J call may be wrong. This CDR3 is 13 amino acids long. CDR1 is MNHEY and CDR2 is SVGAGI in the germline V gene. The CDR3 region has the DNA TGTGCCAGCAGTTGGGGACTAGAGGCGACCCAGTACTTC. Protein product: CASSWGLEATQYF.